The sequence of this T cell receptor beta chain was determined in a study of T cells in Graves' hyperthyroidism and ophthalmopathy. Background on the study: It was at initial diagnosis, before any treatment, that peripheral blood was collected.

CDR1 SGHTA and CDR2 FQGTGA come from the germline V gene. Trimming left V 4 bases short and J 6 bases short, with 9 bases between. The CDR3 spans 13 residues. TCR beta CDR3 region amplification was performed from RNA transcripts. Primed by the HTBI set, a first-round RT-PCR was run on the TCR CDR3. A single record per CDR3 protein comes from TCRdb applying MiXCR to the multiplex PCR reads. The repertoire includes roughly 200,000 distinct CDR3 sequences, about a sixth of them detected once, and around 48% sits in the top ten. The diagnostic basis comprised clinical symptoms, serum thyroxine and TRAb, thyroid ultrasound and orbital computed tomography. This clonotype has ten or more counts.

V usage is TRBV7-3 and J usage is TRBJ2-2; D unclear. Sequencing used blood. The TCR sequence derives from a woman between 45 and 60 years old with Graves' hyperthyroidism. CDR3 coding DNA: TGTGCCAGCAGCTCGAGCTGGCCCGGGGAGCTGTTTTTT. Translated, it gives CASSSSWPGELFF.